This T cell receptor (beta chain) was captured in a study of T cell responses to AZD1222 COVID-19 vaccine. Points from the study as a whole: The sample set comprised mostly white British donors with more females, and clonal diversity was possibly underestimated.

The assay was immunoSEQ multiplex PCR, and TCRdb's table has in-frame clones only and misses some. Of 150,000 or so clones listed, approximately 87% are singletons. Trimming took 0 bases from V and 3 from J, leaving 8 bases between them. The CDR3 loop spans 14 amino acids. Germline CDR1 reads MGHRA; CDR2 reads YSYEKL. In regard to this clone: Its antigen is currently unknown.

This sequence was found in an adult in good health. Source: peripheral blood, taken on day 0 of MenACWY control vaccination. V and J are TRBV4-1 and TRBJ1-1; tentative D call: TRBD1 (6 bases). CDR3 in DNA: TGCGCCAGCAGCCAAGAACAGGGATACACTGAAGCTTTCTTT. Translating it yields CASSQEQGYTEAFF.